The rows below give T cell receptor beta chains drawn from one sample of a study of cytomegalovirus exposure and HLA in healthy donors. Only in-frame clones appear in the TCRdb table, and some are missing; sequencing was by immunoSEQ multiplex PCR. There are fewer than 45,000 clones in the sample, with about 9.2% held by the top ten. Sequencing input: PBMCs. The origin of the receptors is a man aged 40-50 years in good health and CMV-seropositive. CDR3s include the opening cysteine and the closing phenylalanine or tryptophan. D genes are given only for firm matches.

v_call	d_call	j_call	cdr3_aa	cdr3_nt
TRBV7-2	TRBD1	TRBJ1-2	CASSQRTGGDGYTF	TGTGCCAGCAGCCAACGGACAGGGGGCGATGGCTACACCTTC
TRBV10-1	TRBD2	TRBJ2-2	CASSEWVASGREGNTGELFF	TGCGCCAGCAGTGAGTGGGTAGCTAGCGGGAGAGAGGGGAACACCGGGGAGCTGTTTTTT
TRBV2	.	TRBJ1-1	CASSESQGMPNTEAFF	TGTGCCAGCAGTGAGAGTCAGGGGATGCCGAACACTGAAGCTTTCTTT
TRBV4-1	TRBD1	TRBJ2-3	CASSHPTPGTGESDTQYF	TGCGCCAGCAGCCATCCCACTCCAGGGACAGGGGAGTCAGATACGCAGTATTTT
TRBV19	.	TRBJ1-3	CASSTGLSGNTIYF	TGTGCCAGTAGTACGGGACTTTCTGGAAACACCATATATTTT
TRBV5-1	TRBD2	TRBJ2-1	CASSLAASGGNEQFF	TGCGCCAGCAGCTTGGCGGCTAGCGGAGGCAATGAGCAGTTCTTC
TRBV28	.	TRBJ1-2	CASSLYAGRRNGYTF	TGTGCCAGCAGTTTGTACGCAGGGCGGCGGAATGGCTACACCTTC
TRBV5-1	TRBD2	TRBJ2-1	CASSLGTSAEQFF	TGCGCCAGCAGCTTAGGGACTAGCGCTGAGCAGTTCTTC
TRBV18	.	TRBJ2-1	CASSPASLDNEQFF	TGTGCCAGCTCACCGGCCTCCCTCGACAATGAGCAGTTCTTC
TRBV7-8	TRBD1	TRBJ2-3	CASSLVRTGATDTQYF	TGTGCCAGCAGCTTAGTTAGGACAGGGGCCACAGATACGCAGTATTTT
TRBV5-1	.	TRBJ1-1	CASKGGGGEAFF	TGCGCCAGCAAGGGAGGGGGGGGTGAAGCTTTCTTT
TRBV19	.	TRBJ2-7	CASSIGRYEQYF	TGTGCCAGTAGTATAGGGCGGTACGAGCAGTACTTC
TRBV7-8	.	TRBJ2-3	CASSHNTDTQYF	TGTGCCAGCAGTCACAACACAGATACGCAGTATTTT
TRBV7-2	.	TRBJ2-1	CASIPFEAGFNEQFF	TGTGCCAGCATCCCCTTCGAGGCGGGGTTCAATGAGCAGTTCTTC
TRBV11-3	.	TRBJ2-7	CASSTDRQDPYEQYF	TGTGCCAGCAGCACCGACCGGCAGGATCCCTACGAGCAGTACTTC
TRBV6-1	.	TRBJ1-1	CASSFQGTEAFF	TGTGCCAGCAGTTTTCAGGGAACTGAAGCTTTCTTT
TRBV30	.	TRBJ1-2	CAWSVQGNGIGGYTF	TGTGCCTGGAGTGTACAGGGAAATGGGATAGGCGGCTACACCTTC
TRBV30	TRBD2	TRBJ2-7	CAWKLPGLGYPGF	TGTGCCTGGAAACTTCCGGGACTAGGGTACCCGGGTTTC
TRBV14	.	TRBJ1-3	CASSPGVPSGNTIYF	TGTGCCAGCAGCCCAGGGGTTCCCTCTGGAAACACCATATATTTT
TRBV30	TRBD2	TRBJ2-7	CAWSSGLAPNEQYF	TGTGCCTGGAGTAGTGGACTAGCCCCCAACGAGCAGTACTTC
TRBV16	.	TRBJ1-2	CASSPSPGNGYTF	TGTGCCAGCAGCCCTTCCCCAGGGAATGGCTACACCTTC
TRBV6-4	.	TRBJ2-2	CASRREAVNTGELFF	TGTGCCAGCAGAAGGGAAGCGGTTAACACCGGGGAGCTGTTTTTT
TRBV11-2	TRBD1	TRBJ2-7	CASSLRQGFYEQYF	TGTGCCAGCAGCTTGAGACAGGGTTTCTACGAGCAGTACTTC
TRBV9	TRBD1	TRBJ1-2	CASSGGQGSYGYTF	TGTGCCAGCAGCGGCGGACAGGGCAGCTATGGCTACACCTTC
TRBV11-3	.	TRBJ1-2	CASAQGGQYGYTF	TGTGCCAGCGCCCAGGGCGGACAATATGGCTACACCTTC
TRBV6-1	.	TRBJ2-2	CASSEVSGANTGELFF	TGTGCCAGCAGTGAAGTCAGCGGCGCGAACACCGGGGAGCTGTTTTTT
TRBV7-9	TRBD1	TRBJ2-7	CASSLDRGYEQYF	TGTGCCAGCAGCTTAGACAGGGGGTACGAGCAGTACTTC
TRBV2	TRBD1	TRBJ2-1	CASSEATGSSYNEQFF	TGTGCCAGCAGTGAAGCGACAGGGAGCTCCTACAATGAGCAGTTCTTC
TRBV30	.	TRBJ2-1	CAWAGLYPFF	TGTGCCTGGGCGGGACTTTACCCGTTCTTC